The clone carrying this T cell receptor (beta chain) was picked up many times. What it binds is unknown. The ends were cut back, 8 bases at V and 1 base at J, with 15 bases in the middle. This CDR3 is built from 16 residues. The germline V gene has CDR1 MDHEN and CDR2 SYDVKM. The 5'RACE template-switching step produced TCR cDNA and added a universal primer site and UMIs. TCRdb reprocessed the 5' RACE reads with MiXCR, giving one entry per CDR3 protein. The sample shows about 220,000 distinct CDR3 sequences, roughly 6.8% of them seen only once. These data come from a study of T cells after yellow fever vaccination. General study points: Reappearing after the booster were most of the clones from primary vaccination (around 96% CD4, 85% to 90% CD8). Peak timing came faster in the weaker secondary response, day 5 versus 15. Across the CD4 and CD8 compartments, a small share of clonotypes was present in both.

The sequence derives from a man younger than 45 who received the YFV17D yellow fever vaccine. V is TRBV28 and J is TRBJ2-6, with TRBD2 as a possible D gene (7 bases). The material was CD4+ T cells sorted from PBMCs, obtained on the day of the yellow fever booster vaccination. CDR3 sequence reads: CASVPGGGSGANVLTF. The CDR3 DNA reads TGTGCCAGCGTTCCGGGGGGCGGTTCTGGGGCCAACGTCCTGACTTTC.